This TCR beta chain came from a study of cytomegalovirus exposure and HLA in healthy donors. The study, taken as a whole, reports: Data from an earlier analysis indicated that most TCR beta V segments were productive either about 87% or about 30% of the time. Researchers catalogued about 150 TCR beta chains as cytomegalovirus-associated.

All donors participated as healthy donors of bone marrow. Donors sampled were nominally healthy, though unrecorded immune exposures were likely. Germline CDR1 reads GTSNPN; CDR2 reads SVGIG (reference sequence). V was cut by 7 bases and J by 4 bases, with 11 bases left in between. The CDR3 covers 12 residues. The PCR contained 60 Vbeta and 13 Jbeta primers. The method was immunoSEQ multiplex PCR; TCRdb's version includes in-frame clones alone and lacks a portion of them. This table holds 150,000 to 200,000 clones, 10% to 15% found once. A remark on this clone: What it recognizes is unknown.

The sequenced material came from PBMCs. The J gene is TRBJ1-3, the V gene TRBV30; maybe TRBD1 (6 bases). The origin of this receptor is a man aged 50-60 years in good health and CMV-seropositive. CDR3 sequence reads: CAFTGQGNTIYF. In DNA form, the CDR3 reads TGTGCCTTCACAGGGCAAGGAAACACCATATATTTT.